This T cell receptor (beta chain) was identified in a study of blood T cell repertoires in COVID-19. The CDR3 totals 14 residues. Germline V lookup: CDR1 SGHAT, CDR2 FQDESV (reference sequence). The ends lost 4 bases at V and 5 bases at J; junction bases unmatched: 6. The protocol was immunoSEQ multiplex PCR, while the TCRdb copy is restricted to in-frame clones and leaves out a portion. The sample has about half a million clones, roughly 89% seen once. The V call is TRBV11-1, the J call TRBJ2-5; 8 nucleotides line up with TRBD1. The sequence derives from a man aged 18 to 30 with COVID-19, enrolled during active disease. The sequenced sample was peripheral blood. CDR3 sequence (DNA): TGTGCCAGCAGCTCCAGGGGGCTAGCGGAGACCCAGTACTTC. This encodes CASSSRGLAETQYF.